The clone carrying this TCR beta chain was seen only a few times. Its target is not known. Different DNA sequences within this sample yield the same CDR3. The J segment lost 6 bases and the V segment lost 5 bases, leaving 2 bases of the junction unmatched. The CDR3 totals 13 residues. CDR1 and CDR2 (germline): MNHEY, SVGAGI. The entry originates in a study of T cell repertoires and HLA-DP antigens. Across the study: In vitro CD4+ alloreactivity was against HeLa-presented HLA-DP.

Data came from immunoSEQ multiplex PCR; TCRdb stores just in-frame clones and leaves some out. There are about 73,000 clones in the sample; 80% occur only once, and 1.6% lies in the top ten. The chain is built from TRBV6-5 and TRBJ2-3; 10 nucleotides line up with TRBD2. The sample comprised CD4+ T cells from PBMCs. This TCR was sampled from a man between 60 and 75 years old in good health and CMV-seronegative. CDR3 nucleotide sequence: TGTGCCAGCAGTCAGCGGGAGGGGGATACGCAGTATTTT. This encodes CASSQREGDTQYF.